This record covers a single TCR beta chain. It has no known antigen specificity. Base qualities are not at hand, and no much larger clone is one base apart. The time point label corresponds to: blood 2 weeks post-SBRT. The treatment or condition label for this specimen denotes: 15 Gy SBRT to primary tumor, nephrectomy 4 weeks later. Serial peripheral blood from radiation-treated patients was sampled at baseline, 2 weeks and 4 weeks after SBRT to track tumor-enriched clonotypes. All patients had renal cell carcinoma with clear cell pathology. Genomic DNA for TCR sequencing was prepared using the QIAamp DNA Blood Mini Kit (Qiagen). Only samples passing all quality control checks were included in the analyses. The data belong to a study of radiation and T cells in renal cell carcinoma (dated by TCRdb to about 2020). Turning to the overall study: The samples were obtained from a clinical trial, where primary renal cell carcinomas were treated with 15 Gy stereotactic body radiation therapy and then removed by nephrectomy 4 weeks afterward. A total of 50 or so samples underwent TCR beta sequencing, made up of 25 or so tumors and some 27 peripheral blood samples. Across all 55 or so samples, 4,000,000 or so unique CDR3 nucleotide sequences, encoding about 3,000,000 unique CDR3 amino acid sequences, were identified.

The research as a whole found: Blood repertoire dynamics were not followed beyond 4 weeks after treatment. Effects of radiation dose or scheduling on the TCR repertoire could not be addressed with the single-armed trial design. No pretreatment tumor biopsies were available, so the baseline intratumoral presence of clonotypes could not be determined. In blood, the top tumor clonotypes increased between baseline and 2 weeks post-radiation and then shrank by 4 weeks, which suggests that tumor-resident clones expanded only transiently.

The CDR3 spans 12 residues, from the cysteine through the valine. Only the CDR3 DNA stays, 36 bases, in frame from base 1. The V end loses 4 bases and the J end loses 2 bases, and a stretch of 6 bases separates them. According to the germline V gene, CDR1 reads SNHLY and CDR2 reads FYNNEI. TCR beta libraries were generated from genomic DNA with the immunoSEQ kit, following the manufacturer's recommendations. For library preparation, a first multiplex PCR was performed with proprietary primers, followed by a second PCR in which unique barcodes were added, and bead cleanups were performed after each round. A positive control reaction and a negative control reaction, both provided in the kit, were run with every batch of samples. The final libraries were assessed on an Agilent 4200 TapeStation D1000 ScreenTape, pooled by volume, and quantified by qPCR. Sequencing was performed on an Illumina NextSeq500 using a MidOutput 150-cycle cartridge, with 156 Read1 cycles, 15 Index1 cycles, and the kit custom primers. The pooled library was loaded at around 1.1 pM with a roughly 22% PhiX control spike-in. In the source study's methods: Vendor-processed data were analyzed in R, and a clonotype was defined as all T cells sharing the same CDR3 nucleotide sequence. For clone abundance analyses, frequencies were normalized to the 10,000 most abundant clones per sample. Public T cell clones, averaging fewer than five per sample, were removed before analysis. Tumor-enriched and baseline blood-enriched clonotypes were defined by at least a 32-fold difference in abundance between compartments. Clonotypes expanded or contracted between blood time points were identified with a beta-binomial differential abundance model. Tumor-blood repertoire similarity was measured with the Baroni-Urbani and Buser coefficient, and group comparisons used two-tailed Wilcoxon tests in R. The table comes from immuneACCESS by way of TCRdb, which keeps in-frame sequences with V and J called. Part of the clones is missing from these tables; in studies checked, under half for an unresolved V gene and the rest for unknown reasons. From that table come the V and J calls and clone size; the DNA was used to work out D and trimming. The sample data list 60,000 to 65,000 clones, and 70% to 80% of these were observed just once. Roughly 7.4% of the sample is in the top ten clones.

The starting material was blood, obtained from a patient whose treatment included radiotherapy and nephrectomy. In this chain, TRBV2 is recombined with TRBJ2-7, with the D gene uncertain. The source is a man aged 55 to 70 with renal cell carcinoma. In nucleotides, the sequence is TGTGCCAGCAGTGTATCCACCTACGAGCAGTACGTC. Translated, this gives CASSVSTYEQYV.